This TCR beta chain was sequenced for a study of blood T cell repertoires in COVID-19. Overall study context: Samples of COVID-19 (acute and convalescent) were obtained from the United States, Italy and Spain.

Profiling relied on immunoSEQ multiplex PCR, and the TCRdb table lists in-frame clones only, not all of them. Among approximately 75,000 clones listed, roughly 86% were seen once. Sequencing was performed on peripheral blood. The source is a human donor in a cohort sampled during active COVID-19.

CDR3 in DNA: TGTGCCAGCAGCTTAGAAGTAGTAGGGGGAGAGACCCAGTACTTC. Encoded protein: CASSLEVVGGETQYF. The J gene is TRBJ2-5, the V gene TRBV11-1; possible D gene TRBD1, 6 bases. This CDR3 region has 15 residues. Trimming left V 1 base short and J 4 bases short, with 13 bases between. Germline assignment: CDR1 SGHAT and CDR2 FQDESV (reference sequence).